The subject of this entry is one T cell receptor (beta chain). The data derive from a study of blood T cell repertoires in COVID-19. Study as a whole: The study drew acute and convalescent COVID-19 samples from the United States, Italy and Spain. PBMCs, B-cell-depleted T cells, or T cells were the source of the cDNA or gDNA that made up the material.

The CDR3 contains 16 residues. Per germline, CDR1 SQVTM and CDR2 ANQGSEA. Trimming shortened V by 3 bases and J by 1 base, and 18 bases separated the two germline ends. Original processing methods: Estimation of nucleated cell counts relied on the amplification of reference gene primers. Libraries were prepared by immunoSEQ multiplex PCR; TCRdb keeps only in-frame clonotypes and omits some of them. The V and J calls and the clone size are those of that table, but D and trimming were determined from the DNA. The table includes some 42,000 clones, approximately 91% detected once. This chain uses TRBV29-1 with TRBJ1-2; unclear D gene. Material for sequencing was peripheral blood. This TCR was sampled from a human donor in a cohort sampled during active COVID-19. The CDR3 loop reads CSVDRFEDWYNYGYTF. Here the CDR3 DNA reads TGCAGCGTTGATCGGTTCGAAGACTGGTATAACTATGGCTACACCTTC.